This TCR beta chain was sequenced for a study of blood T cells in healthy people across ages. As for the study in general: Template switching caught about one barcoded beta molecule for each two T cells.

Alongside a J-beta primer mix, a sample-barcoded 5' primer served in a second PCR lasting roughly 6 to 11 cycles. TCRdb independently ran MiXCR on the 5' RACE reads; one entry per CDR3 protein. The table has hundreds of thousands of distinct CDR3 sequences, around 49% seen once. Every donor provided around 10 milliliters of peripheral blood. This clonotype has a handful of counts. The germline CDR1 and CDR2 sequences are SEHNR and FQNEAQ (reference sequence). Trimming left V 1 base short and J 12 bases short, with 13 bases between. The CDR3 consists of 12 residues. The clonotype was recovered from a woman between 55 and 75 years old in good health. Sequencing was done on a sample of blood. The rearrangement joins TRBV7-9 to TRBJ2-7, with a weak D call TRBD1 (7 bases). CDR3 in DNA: TGTGCCAGCAGCTTAGGGCAGGGGGGAGTGTACTTC. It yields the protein CASSLGQGGVYF. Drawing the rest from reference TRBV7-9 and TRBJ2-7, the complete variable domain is DTGVSQNPRHKITKRGQNVTFRCDPISEHNRLYWYRQTLGQGPEFLTYFQNEAQLEKSRLLSDRFSAERPKGSFSTLEIQRTEQGDSAMYLCASSLGQGGVYFGPGTRLTVT.